This T cell receptor beta chain was sequenced in a study of blood T cell repertoires in COVID-19. Assay: immunoSEQ multiplex PCR; the TCRdb copy retains only in-frame clones and omits some. The sample has under 500,000 clones; nearly 90% are singletons. The V and J ends lost 5 bases and 4 bases, in that order; junction bases with no gene match: 8. Germline V gives CDR1 SGHTS, CDR2 YDEGEE. This CDR3 spans 15 amino acids. Individuals drawn from about 26 US areas were about 18 to 95 years old. This receptor was taken from a woman aged 18 to 35 with acute COVID-19. V usage is TRBV5-8 and J usage is TRBJ2-5; 10 bases map to TRBD1. What was sequenced was PBMCs or T cells enriched from blood (not recorded which). CDR3 sequence: CASRTGTGVGETQYF. For the CDR3, the DNA is TGTGCCAGCAGAACCGGGACAGGGGTGGGAGAGACCCAGTACTTC.